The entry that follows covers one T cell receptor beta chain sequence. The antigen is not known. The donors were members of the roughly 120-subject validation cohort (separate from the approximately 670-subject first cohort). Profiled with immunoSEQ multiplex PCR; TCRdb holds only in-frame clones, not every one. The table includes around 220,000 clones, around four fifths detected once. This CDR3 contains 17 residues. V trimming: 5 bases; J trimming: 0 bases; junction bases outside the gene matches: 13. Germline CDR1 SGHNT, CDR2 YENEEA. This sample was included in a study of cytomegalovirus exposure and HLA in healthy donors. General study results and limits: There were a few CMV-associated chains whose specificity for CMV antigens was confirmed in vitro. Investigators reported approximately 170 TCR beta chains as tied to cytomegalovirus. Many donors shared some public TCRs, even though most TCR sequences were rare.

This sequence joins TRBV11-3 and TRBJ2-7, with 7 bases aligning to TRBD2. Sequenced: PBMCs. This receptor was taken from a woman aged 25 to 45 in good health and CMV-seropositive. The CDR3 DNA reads TGTGCCAGCAGCAAACAACGGGGGGAGAGGTTCTCCTACGAGCAGTACTTC. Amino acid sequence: CASSKQRGERFSYEQYF.